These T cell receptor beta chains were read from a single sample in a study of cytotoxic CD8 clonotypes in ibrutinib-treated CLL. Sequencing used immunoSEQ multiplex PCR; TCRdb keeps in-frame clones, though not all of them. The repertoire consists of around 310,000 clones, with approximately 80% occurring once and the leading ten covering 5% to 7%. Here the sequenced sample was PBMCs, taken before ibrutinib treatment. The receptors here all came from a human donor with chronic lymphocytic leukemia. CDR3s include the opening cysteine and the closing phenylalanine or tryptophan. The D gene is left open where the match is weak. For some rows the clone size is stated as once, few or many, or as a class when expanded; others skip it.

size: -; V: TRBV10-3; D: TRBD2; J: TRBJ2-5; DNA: TGTGCCATCAGTGAGGCGACTAGCGGGATCCAAGAGACCCAGTACTTC; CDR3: CAISEATSGIQETQYF
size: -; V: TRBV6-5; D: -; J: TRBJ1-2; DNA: TGTGCCAGCAGTTCGGGACGGAGATTAAACTATGGCTACACCTTC; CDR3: CASSSGRRLNYGYTF
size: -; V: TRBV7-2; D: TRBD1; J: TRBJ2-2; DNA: TGTGCCATCCGCTACAGGGGTTACACCGGGGAGCTGTTTTTT; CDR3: CAIRYRGYTGELFF
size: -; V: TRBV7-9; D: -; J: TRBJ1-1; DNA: TGTGCCAGCAGCTTAAATGGCAGAGAGGGGGCTGAAGCTTTCTTT; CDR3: CASSLNGREGAEAFF
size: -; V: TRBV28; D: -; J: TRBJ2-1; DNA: TGTGCCAGCAGTCTCCTGGAGGGAGAGCAGTTCTTC; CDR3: CASSLLEGEQFF
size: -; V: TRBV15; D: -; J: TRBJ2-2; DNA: TGTGCCACCAGCAGGCCGGGGGATAGGAGAGGGGAGCTGTTTTTT; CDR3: CATSRPGDRRGELFF
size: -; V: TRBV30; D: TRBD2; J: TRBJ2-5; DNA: TGTGCCTGGAGGGCGCGACTAGCGGGAGTAGGGAAAGAGACCCAGTACTTC; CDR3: CAWRARLAGVGKETQYF
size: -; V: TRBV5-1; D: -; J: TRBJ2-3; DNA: TGCGCCAGCAGCTTGGGGGGCCCCAGCACAGATACGCAGTATTTT; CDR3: CASSLGGPSTDTQYF
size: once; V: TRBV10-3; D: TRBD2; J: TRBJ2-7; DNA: TGTGCCATCAGTGTGGTAGCGGGAGGCCTGGACTACGAGCAGTACTTC; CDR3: CAISVVAGGLDYEQYF
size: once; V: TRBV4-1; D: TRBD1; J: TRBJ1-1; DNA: TGCGCCAGCAGCCGACCACAGGGGGGGAACACTGAAGCTTTCTTT; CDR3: CASSRPQGGNTEAFF
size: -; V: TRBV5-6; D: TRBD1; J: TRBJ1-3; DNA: TGTGCCAGCAGCCAGGGGGGTCCAAGCTCTGGAAACACCATATATTTT; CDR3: CASSQGGPSSGNTIYF
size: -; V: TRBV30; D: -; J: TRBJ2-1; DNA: TGTGCCTGGAGTGTACGGCTAGATGTGGGTGAGCAGTTCTTC; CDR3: CAWSVRLDVGEQFF
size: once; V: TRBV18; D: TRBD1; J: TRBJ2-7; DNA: TGTGCCAGCTCACCAGGGACAGGAACCTACGAGCAGTACTTC; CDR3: CASSPGTGTYEQYF
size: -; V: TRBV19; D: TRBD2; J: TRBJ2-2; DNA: TGTGCCAGTAGTATATCTAGCGGGACGATCACCGGGGAGCTGTTTTTT; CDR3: CASSISSGTITGELFF
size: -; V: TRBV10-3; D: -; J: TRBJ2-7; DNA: TGTGCCATCAGTGCATCCTACGAGCAGTACTTC; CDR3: CAISASYEQYF
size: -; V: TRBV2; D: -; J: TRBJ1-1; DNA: TGTGCCAGCAGACAACCACAGACTGAAGCTTTCTTT; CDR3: CASRQPQTEAFF
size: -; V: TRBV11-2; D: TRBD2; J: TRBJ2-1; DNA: TGTGCCAGCAGCTTACTAGCGGGCCCGATTCAGCAGTTCTTC; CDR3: CASSLLAGPIQQFF
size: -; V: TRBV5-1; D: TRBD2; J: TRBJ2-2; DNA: TGCGCCAGCAGCTTGGTTGTGACTAGCGTGACCGGGGAGCTGTTTTTT; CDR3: CASSLVVTSVTGELFF
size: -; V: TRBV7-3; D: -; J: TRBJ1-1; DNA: TGTGCCAGCAGCCCGCGGGGGGGCCTGAACACTGAAGCTTTCTTT; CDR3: CASSPRGGLNTEAFF
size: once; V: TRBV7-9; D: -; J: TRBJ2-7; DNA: TGTGCCAGCAGCTTAGAAGGCAAGTCATCCTACGAGCAGTACTTC; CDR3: CASSLEGKSSYEQYF
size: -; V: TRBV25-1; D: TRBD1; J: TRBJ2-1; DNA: TGTGCCAGCAGTGAATTAGGCTCTATGACAGGGGCCATCCAGTTCTTC; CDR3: CASSELGSMTGAIQFF
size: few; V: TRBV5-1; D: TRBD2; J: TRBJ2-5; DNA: TGCGCCAGCAGCCCTACCCGACTAGCAGCAGAGACCCAGTACTTC; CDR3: CASSPTRLAAETQYF
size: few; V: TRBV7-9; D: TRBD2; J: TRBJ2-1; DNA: TGTGCCAGCAGCTTACTGAGTCCGGGACTAGCGGCATACAATGAGCAGTTCTTC; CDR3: CASSLLSPGLAAYNEQFF
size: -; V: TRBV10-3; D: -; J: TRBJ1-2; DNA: TGTGCCATCAGTGAGTCGAATTGGTCCCCCGGTGGCTACACCTTC; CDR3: CAISESNWSPGGYTF
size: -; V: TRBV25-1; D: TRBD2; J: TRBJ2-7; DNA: TGTGCCAGCAGTGACCGTAGCGGGGGACCCTACGAGCAGTACTTC; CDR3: CASSDRSGGPYEQYF
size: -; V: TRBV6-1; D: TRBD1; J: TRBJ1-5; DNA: TGTGCCAGCAGTGGACAGGGGTTAGGCTATAGCAATCAGCCCCAGCATTTT; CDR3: CASSGQGLGYSNQPQHF
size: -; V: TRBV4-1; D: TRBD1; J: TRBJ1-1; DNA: TGCGCCAGCAATGAAGAGGTGGACCGGGACAGGGGTAAAGCTTTCTTT; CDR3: CASNEEVDRDRGKAFF
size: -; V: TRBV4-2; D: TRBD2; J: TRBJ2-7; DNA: TGTGCCAGCAGCCAAGTCCAGGGACTAGCGGCATACGAGCAGTACTTC; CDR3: CASSQVQGLAAYEQYF
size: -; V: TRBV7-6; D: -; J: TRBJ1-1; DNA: TGTGCCAGCAGCCCCATGAACACTGAAGCTTTCTTT; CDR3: CASSPMNTEAFF
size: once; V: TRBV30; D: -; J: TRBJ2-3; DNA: TGTGCCTGGAGTGTAGTCGGGGCGGGCACAGATACGCAGTATTTT; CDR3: CAWSVVGAGTDTQYF
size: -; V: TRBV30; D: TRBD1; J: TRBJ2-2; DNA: TGTGCCTGGAGTGTACAGGGGACCGGGGAGCTGTTTTTT; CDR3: CAWSVQGTGELFF
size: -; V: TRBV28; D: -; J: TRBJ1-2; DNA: TGTGCCAGCGGGGGGCCTAACTATGGCTACACCTTC; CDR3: CASGGPNYGYTF
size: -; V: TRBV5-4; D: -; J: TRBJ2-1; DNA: TGTGCCAGCGGACCCGGCGGGACCAACTACAATGAGCAGTTCTTC; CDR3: CASGPGGTNYNEQFF
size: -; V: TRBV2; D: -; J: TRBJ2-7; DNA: TGTGCCAGCACGGCGGGCGAGCAGTACTTC; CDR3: CASTAGEQYF
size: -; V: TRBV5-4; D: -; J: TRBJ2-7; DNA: TGTGCCAGCAGCCCTTCTAGCGCCTCCTACGAGCAGTACTTC; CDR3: CASSPSSASYEQYF
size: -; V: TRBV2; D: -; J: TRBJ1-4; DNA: TGTGCCAGTGGTCGGACCTGGGGTGAAAAACTGTTTTTT; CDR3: CASGRTWGEKLFF
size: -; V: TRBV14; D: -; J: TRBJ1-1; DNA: TGTGCCAGCAGCCAAGCGGGGGCGAGGACTGAAGCTTTCTTT; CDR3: CASSQAGARTEAFF
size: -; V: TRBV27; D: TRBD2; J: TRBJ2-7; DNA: TGTGCCAGCAGGGGCTATAGCGGGAAGCCCTACGAGCAGTACTTC; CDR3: CASRGYSGKPYEQYF
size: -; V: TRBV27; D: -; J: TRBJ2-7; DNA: TGTGCCAGCAGGCCGACTGGTCCCTACGAGCAGTACTTC; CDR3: CASRPTGPYEQYF
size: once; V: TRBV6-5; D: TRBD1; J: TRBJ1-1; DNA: TGTGCCAGCAGCATGGGACAGGGGAACACTGAAGCTTTCTTT; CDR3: CASSMGQGNTEAFF
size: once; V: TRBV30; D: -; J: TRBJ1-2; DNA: TGTGCCTGGAGTGTTAAGGGGATGGACTATGGCTACACCTTC; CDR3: CAWSVKGMDYGYTF
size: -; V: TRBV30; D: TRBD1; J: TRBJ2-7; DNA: TGTGCCTGGGACAGGGCCCCCGTTTTGGAGCAGTACTTC; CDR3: CAWDRAPVLEQYF
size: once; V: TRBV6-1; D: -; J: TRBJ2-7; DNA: TGTGCCAGCAGCCGGACCGGGACTCAGAAGGTCGAGCAGTACTTC; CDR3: CASSRTGTQKVEQYF
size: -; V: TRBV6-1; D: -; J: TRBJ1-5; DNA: TGTGCCAGCAGTGAAAATCGGAACGGTCAGCCCCAGCATTTT; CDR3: CASSENRNGQPQHF
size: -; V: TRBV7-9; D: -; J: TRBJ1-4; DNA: TGTGCCAGCAGCCCCGCGGGAGGGAGTGAAAAACTGTTTTTT; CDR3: CASSPAGGSEKLFF
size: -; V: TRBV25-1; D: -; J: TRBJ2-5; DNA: TGTGCCAGCAGTAAGGACACCGGCTACCAAGAGACCCAGTACTTC; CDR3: CASSKDTGYQETQYF
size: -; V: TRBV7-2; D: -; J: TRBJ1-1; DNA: TGTGCCAGCAGCTTTAACGGGGGTGGGAACACTGAAGCTTTCTTT; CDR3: CASSFNGGGNTEAFF
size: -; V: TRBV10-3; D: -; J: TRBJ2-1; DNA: TGTGCCATCAGTGAACTACAGGGGGGGTTTGTTGAGCAGTTCTTC; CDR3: CAISELQGGFVEQFF
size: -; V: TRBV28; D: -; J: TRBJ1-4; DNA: TGTGCCAGCAGTTTATCACGGACAGTTGCAACTAATGAAAAACTGTTTTTT; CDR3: CASSLSRTVATNEKLFF
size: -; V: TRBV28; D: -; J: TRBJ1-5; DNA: TGTGCCAGCAGTTTTTTTGCGGCTCAGCCCCAGCATTTT; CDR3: CASSFFAAQPQHF
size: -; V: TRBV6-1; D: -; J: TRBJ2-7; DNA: TGTGCCAGCAGTGATCAGGGGTACGAGCAGTACTTC; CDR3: CASSDQGYEQYF
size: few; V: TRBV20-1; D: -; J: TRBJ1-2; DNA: TGCAGTGCTGAACGTCAAGGCTACACCTTC; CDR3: CSAERQGYTF
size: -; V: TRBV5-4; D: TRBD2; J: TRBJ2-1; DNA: TGTGCCAGCAGCACCGGGACTACTTACAATGAGCAGTTCTTC; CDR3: CASSTGTTYNEQFF
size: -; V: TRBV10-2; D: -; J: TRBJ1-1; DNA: TGCGCCAGCAGTGAATTGGGGGGCACTGAAGCTTTCTTT; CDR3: CASSELGGTEAFF
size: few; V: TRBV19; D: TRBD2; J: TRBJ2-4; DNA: TGTGCCAGTAGCAGCGGGGGGCCGAGGTACTTC; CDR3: CASSSGGPRYF
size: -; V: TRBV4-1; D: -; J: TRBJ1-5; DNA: TGCGCCAGCAGTCCCGACCTTAGCAATCAGCCCCAGCATTTT; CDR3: CASSPDLSNQPQHF
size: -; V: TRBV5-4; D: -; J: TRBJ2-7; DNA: TGTGCCAGCAGCTTGGCGGCTAGCGATATGCAGTACTTC; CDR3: CASSLAASDMQYF
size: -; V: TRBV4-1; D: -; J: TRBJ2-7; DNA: TGCGCCAGCAGCCAAGCCCCAATCAGGTTAAAGAACGAGCAGTACTTC; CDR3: CASSQAPIRLKNEQYF
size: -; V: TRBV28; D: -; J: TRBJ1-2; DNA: TGTGCCAGCAGTTTATCTACGATGCCACTCTATGGCTACACCTTC; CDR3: CASSLSTMPLYGYTF
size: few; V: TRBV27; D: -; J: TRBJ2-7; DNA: TGTGCCAGCAGTCCCACATTGACCTACGAGCAGTACTTC; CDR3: CASSPTLTYEQYF